This T cell receptor beta chain was recorded in a study of beta chain features in type 1 diabetes. Study at large: The study examined about 100 million sorted cells across all samples. General study results and limits: Junctions at VDJ sites from type 1 diabetes patients had fewer insertions and more deletions. Within each of all four CD4+ subsets, Type 1 diabetes patients had TCRB CDR3s that were moderately but significantly shorter.

Germline V gene lookup returns CDR1 ENHRY and CDR2 SYGVKD. This CDR3 has 14 amino acids. V was pared by 5 bases and J by 1 base, with 3 bases of the junction left unmatched. This clone showed up just a few times. Its antigen is not known. Of the isolated RNA, all was reverse transcribed, and so the sequenced material was expressed TCRB transcripts. Libraries were prepared by immunoSEQ multiplex PCR; TCRdb keeps only in-frame clonotypes and omits some of them. The table records over 650,000 clones, over 11% of them present only once. Sequencing input: naive CD4+ T cells from blood. The V gene is TRBV10-3, the J gene TRBJ2-7, with 9 bases fitting TRBD2. This clonotype was obtained from a man aged 18 to 29 with type 1 diabetes. The CDR3 region is CAISSTSGSYEQYF. In nucleotides, the CDR3 is TGTGCCATCAGTTCGACTAGCGGTTCCTACGAGCAGTACTTC.